The rows below give T cell receptor beta chains drawn from one sample of a study of cytomegalovirus exposure and HLA in healthy donors. Some clones are missing from TCRdb's copy, which holds only in-frame ones; the method was immunoSEQ multiplex PCR. The sample holds roughly 150,000 clones; approximately 80% are singletons and the top ten take approximately 1.2%. The material sequenced was PBMCs. Receptors were obtained from a man under 40 in good health and CMV-seronegative. Both conserved end residues are part of each CDR3. The D gene is left open where the match is weak. Only some rows state a clone size, as once, few, many or a class for expanded clones.

size: .
J: TRBJ2-5
D: .
V: TRBV7-8
CDR3: CASSSGVGVGETQYF
DNA: TGTGCCAGCAGCTCCGGTGTAGGGGTTGGGGAGACCCAGTACTTC

size: once
J: TRBJ1-2
D: .
V: TRBV11-1
CDR3: CASSSSRGNYGYTF
DNA: TGTGCCAGCAGCTCCAGCAGAGGCAACTATGGCTACACCTTC

size: .
J: TRBJ2-7
D: TRBD2
V: TRBV7-6
CDR3: CASSTRALAGGIDEQYF
DNA: TGTGCCAGCAGTACCCGCGCACTAGCGGGAGGTATCGACGAGCAGTACTTC

size: .
J: TRBJ1-5
D: TRBD1
V: TRBV5-6
CDR3: CASSTGQGGRPQHF
DNA: TGTGCCAGCAGTACCGGACAGGGAGGTCGGCCCCAGCATTTT

size: .
J: TRBJ1-4
D: .
V: TRBV27
CDR3: CASSLQAGSNEKLFF
DNA: TGTGCCAGCAGTCTCCAAGCAGGGTCGAATGAAAAACTGTTTTTT

size: .
J: TRBJ1-6
D: .
V: TRBV7-9
CDR3: CASSLDWNPSYNSPLHF
DNA: TGTGCCAGCAGCTTGGACTGGAACCCCTCCTATAATTCACCCCTCCACTTT

size: .
J: TRBJ1-3
D: .
V: TRBV30
CDR3: CAWTGRNTIYF
DNA: TGTGCCTGGACAGGGAGAAACACCATATATTTT

size: .
J: TRBJ2-5
D: TRBD2
V: TRBV30
CDR3: CAWSVSQRGVKETQYF
DNA: TGTGCCTGGAGTGTAAGCCAGCGGGGGGTGAAAGAGACCCAGTACTTC

size: .
J: TRBJ2-1
D: TRBD2
V: TRBV10-2
CDR3: CASSDGTSGSSGNEQFF
DNA: TGCGCCAGCAGTGACGGGACTAGCGGGAGTTCTGGCAATGAGCAGTTCTTC

size: .
J: TRBJ2-2
D: .
V: TRBV7-2
CDR3: CASSFRRKTDPGELFF
DNA: TGTGCCAGCAGCTTCCGTCGTAAGACAGATCCCGGGGAGCTGTTTTTT

size: .
J: TRBJ2-7
D: TRBD2
V: TRBV30
CDR3: CAWTPPARGGNYEQYF
DNA: TGTGCCTGGACCCCCCCGGCGCGCGGGGGTAACTACGAGCAGTACTTC

size: .
J: TRBJ1-2
D: TRBD1
V: TRBV5-6
CDR3: CASREQGVYGYTF
DNA: TGTGCCAGCAGGGAACAGGGGGTATACGGCTACACCTTC

size: .
J: TRBJ1-1
D: .
V: TRBV27
CDR3: CASSLSRENTEAFF
DNA: TGTGCCAGCAGTTTATCGAGGGAAAACACTGAAGCTTTCTTT

size: .
J: TRBJ2-3
D: TRBD1
V: TRBV5-4
CDR3: CASSSTDRVDTQYF
DNA: TGTGCCAGCAGTTCTACCGACAGGGTGGATACGCAGTATTTT

size: .
J: TRBJ2-1
D: .
V: TRBV19
CDR3: CATGGSSYNEQFF
DNA: TGTGCCACCGGCGGTAGCTCCTACAATGAGCAGTTCTTC

size: .
J: TRBJ1-5
D: .
V: TRBV4-1
CDR3: CASSQDGSGGGGRQPQHF
DNA: TGCGCCAGCAGCCAAGATGGAAGTGGGGGCGGGGGAAGGCAGCCCCAGCATTTT

size: .
J: TRBJ2-3
D: TRBD2
V: TRBV15
CDR3: CATSRAPPTSMSTDTQYF
DNA: TGTGCCACCAGCAGAGCTCCCCCGACTAGCATGTCCACAGATACGCAGTATTTT

size: .
J: TRBJ2-5
D: TRBD2
V: TRBV5-6
CDR3: CASSFVGREETQYF
DNA: TGTGCCAGCAGCTTTGTAGGGAGGGAAGAGACCCAGTACTTC

size: .
J: TRBJ2-7
D: .
V: TRBV7-3
CDR3: CASSPEGPEQYF
DNA: TGTGCCAGCAGTCCCGAGGGCCCGGAGCAGTACTTC

size: few
J: TRBJ2-1
D: .
V: TRBV25-1
CDR3: CASSEGGTYDEQFF
DNA: TGTGCCAGCAGTGAAGGCGGGACTTATGATGAGCAGTTCTTC

size: .
J: TRBJ1-5
D: TRBD1
V: TRBV27
CDR3: CASSSLQGVIGNQPQHF
DNA: TGTGCCAGCAGTTCGTTACAGGGGGTTATTGGCAATCAGCCCCAGCATTTT

size: .
J: TRBJ2-3
D: TRBD1
V: TRBV7-2
CDR3: CASSPGQGGSTDTQYF
DNA: TGTGCCAGCAGCCCAGGACAGGGGGGTAGCACAGATACGCAGTATTTT

size: .
J: TRBJ1-1
D: .
V: TRBV5-6
CDR3: CASSFMGRPTEAFF
DNA: TGTGCCAGCAGCTTCATGGGCCGCCCGACTGAAGCTTTCTTT

size: .
J: TRBJ1-1
D: .
V: TRBV7-2
CDR3: CASSLAPHGPETFF
DNA: TGTGCCAGCAGCTTGGCACCACATGGCCCTGAAACTTTCTTT

size: .
J: TRBJ2-6
D: TRBD1
V: TRBV28
CDR3: CASTGGAGVISGANVLTF
DNA: TGTGCCAGTACAGGGGGCGCAGGTGTAATTTCTGGGGCCAACGTCCTGACTTTC

size: .
J: TRBJ1-1
D: TRBD1
V: TRBV30
CDR3: CAWSTWDRGSVNTEAFF
DNA: TGTGCCTGGAGTACATGGGACAGGGGTTCGGTGAACACTGAAGCTTTCTTT

size: few
J: TRBJ2-2
D: TRBD2
V: TRBV30
CDR3: CAWSGLAGGTGELFF
DNA: TGTGCCTGGAGTGGACTAGCGGGGGGCACCGGGGAGCTGTTTTTT

size: .
J: TRBJ2-5
D: TRBD2
V: TRBV7-3
CDR3: CASSLRGRVGLAAQETQYF
DNA: TGTGCCAGCAGCTTAAGGGGGCGGGTTGGACTAGCGGCCCAAGAGACCCAGTACTTC

size: .
J: TRBJ2-5
D: TRBD2
V: TRBV9
CDR3: CASSVTSGAPGTQYF
DNA: TGTGCCAGCAGCGTCACTAGCGGGGCTCCTGGAACCCAGTACTTC

size: .
J: TRBJ2-5
D: .
V: TRBV7-9
CDR3: CASSLGGGKETQYF
DNA: TGTGCCAGCAGCTTAGGCGGCGGTAAAGAGACCCAGTACTTC

size: .
J: TRBJ2-5
D: TRBD1
V: TRBV5-1
CDR3: CASSLGDRVSETQYF
DNA: TGCGCCAGCAGCTTGGGGGACAGGGTTTCGGAGACCCAGTACTTC

size: .
J: TRBJ2-3
D: .
V: TRBV2
CDR3: CASSEIGLPTDTQYF
DNA: TGTGCCAGCAGCGAGATAGGACTCCCCACAGATACGCAGTATTTT

size: few
J: TRBJ2-7
D: .
V: TRBV10-3
CDR3: CAIRGGSDRTYEQYF
DNA: TGTGCCATCAGGGGAGGTAGCGATCGAACCTACGAGCAGTACTTC

size: .
J: TRBJ2-3
D: .
V: TRBV4-3
CDR3: CASSHAHTGSDTQYF
DNA: TGCGCCAGCAGCCACGCTCATACAGGGTCAGATACGCAGTATTTT

size: .
J: TRBJ2-6
D: .
V: TRBV7-6
CDR3: CASSLAESEIPGANVLTF
DNA: TGTGCCAGCAGCTTAGCGGAGTCCGAGATACCTGGGGCCAACGTCCTGACTTTC

size: once
J: TRBJ1-1
D: .
V: TRBV5-6
CDR3: CASSLIWGLGEAFF
DNA: TGTGCCAGCAGCTTGATATGGGGGCTGGGTGAAGCTTTCTTT

size: few
J: TRBJ1-2
D: .
V: TRBV30
CDR3: CAWSPRMAAGYTF
DNA: TGTGCCTGGAGTCCGCGGATGGCGGCAGGCTACACCTTC

size: .
J: TRBJ1-2
D: .
V: TRBV30
CDR3: CAWTPGRLANYGYTF
DNA: TGTGCCTGGACCCCGGGTAGGCTAGCTAACTATGGCTACACCTTC

size: few
J: TRBJ2-3
D: .
V: TRBV2
CDR3: CASRDWGGSTDTQYF
DNA: TGTGCCAGCAGGGACTGGGGGGGCTCAACAGATACGCAGTATTTT

size: .
J: TRBJ1-3
D: .
V: TRBV18
CDR3: CASSSQEGTSGNTIYF
DNA: TGTGCCAGCTCATCCCAGGAGGGTACCTCTGGAAACACCATATATTTT

size: .
J: TRBJ2-3
D: .
V: TRBV5-1
CDR3: CASSSTTRGAVTDTQYF
DNA: TGCGCCAGCAGCTCCACGACCAGGGGGGCCGTGACAGATACGCAGTATTTT

size: .
J: TRBJ2-7
D: .
V: TRBV5-1
CDR3: CASSLGLARFYEQYF
DNA: TGCGCCAGCAGCTTGGGGCTAGCGCGCTTCTACGAGCAGTACTTC

size: .
J: TRBJ2-3
D: TRBD1
V: TRBV7-2
CDR3: CASSHTRTGAGDTQYF
DNA: TGTGCCAGCAGCCACACCAGGACAGGGGCAGGGGATACGCAGTATTTT

size: .
J: TRBJ2-5
D: .
V: TRBV30
CDR3: CAWSVHGTQETQYF
DNA: TGTGCCTGGAGTGTACACGGGACTCAAGAGACCCAGTACTTC

size: few
J: TRBJ1-4
D: .
V: TRBV5-4
CDR3: CASSFVGGGRSNEKLFF
DNA: TGTGCCAGCAGCTTCGTAGGGGGGGGGCGAAGTAATGAAAAACTGTTTTTT

size: .
J: TRBJ1-4
D: .
V: TRBV6-6
CDR3: CASNFNWEKLFF
DNA: TGTGCCAGCAATTTTAACTGGGAAAAACTGTTTTTT

size: once
J: TRBJ2-7
D: .
V: TRBV18
CDR3: CASSPGLNSYEQYF
DNA: TGTGCCAGCTCACCGGGACTTAACTCCTACGAGCAGTACTTC

size: .
J: TRBJ2-1
D: .
V: TRBV7-9
CDR3: CASSPAGGNEQFF
DNA: TGTGCCAGCAGCCCCGCAGGCGGGAATGAGCAGTTCTTC

size: .
J: TRBJ2-2
D: TRBD2
V: TRBV7-3
CDR3: CASSSGLAANTGELFF
DNA: TGTGCCAGCAGCTCCGGACTAGCGGCGAACACCGGGGAGCTGTTTTTT

size: .
J: TRBJ2-7
D: .
V: TRBV7-6
CDR3: CASSLETGTSYEQYF
DNA: TGTGCCAGCAGCTTAGAAACAGGGACATCCTACGAGCAGTACTTC